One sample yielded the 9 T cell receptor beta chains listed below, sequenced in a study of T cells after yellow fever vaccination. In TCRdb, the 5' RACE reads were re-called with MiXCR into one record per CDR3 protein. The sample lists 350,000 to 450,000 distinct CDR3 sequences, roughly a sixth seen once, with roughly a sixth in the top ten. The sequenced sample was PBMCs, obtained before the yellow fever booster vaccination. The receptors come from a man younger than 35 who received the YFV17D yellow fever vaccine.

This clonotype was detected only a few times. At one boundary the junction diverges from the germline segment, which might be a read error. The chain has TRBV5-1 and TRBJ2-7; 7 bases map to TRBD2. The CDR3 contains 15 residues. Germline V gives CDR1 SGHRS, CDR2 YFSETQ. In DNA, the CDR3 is TGCGCCAGCACCTTGGCGGGACTACCCACCTACGAGCAGTACTTC. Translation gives CASTLAGLPTYEQYF.

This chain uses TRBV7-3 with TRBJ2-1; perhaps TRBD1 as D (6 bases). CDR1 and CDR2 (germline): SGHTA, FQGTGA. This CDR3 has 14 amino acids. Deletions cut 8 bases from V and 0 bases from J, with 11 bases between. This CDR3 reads CASGQGTSYNEQFF. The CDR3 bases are TGTGCCAGCGGCCAGGGGACCTCCTACAATGAGCAGTTCTTC.

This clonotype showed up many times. The CDR3 spells CSALSTVPSEQYF. CDR3 DNA sequence: TGCAGTGCGCTTTCGACAGTGCCGAGCGAGCAGTACTTC. The chain links TRBV20-1 to TRBJ2-7; D may be TRBD1 (5 bases). Trimming cost V 6 bases and J 6 bases, with 18 bases left between them. The CDR3 is 13 amino acids. Germline V CDR1 and CDR2: DFQATT, SNEGSKA (reference sequence).

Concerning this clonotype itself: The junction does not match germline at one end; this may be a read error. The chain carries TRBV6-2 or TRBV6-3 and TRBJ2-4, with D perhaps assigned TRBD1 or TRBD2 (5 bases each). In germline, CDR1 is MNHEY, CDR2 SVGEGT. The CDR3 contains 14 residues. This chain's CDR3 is CASSSRGAQNIQYF. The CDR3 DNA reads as TGTGCCAGCAGTTCTAGGGGAGCCCAAAACATTCAGTACTTC.

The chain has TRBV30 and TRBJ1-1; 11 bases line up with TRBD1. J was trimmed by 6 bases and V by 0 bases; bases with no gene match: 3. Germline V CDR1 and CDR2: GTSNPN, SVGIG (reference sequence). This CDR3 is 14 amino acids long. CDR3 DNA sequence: TGTGCCTGGAGTGTCGGACAGGGGGCGTCTGAAGCTTTCTTT. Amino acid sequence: CAWSVGQGASEAFF.

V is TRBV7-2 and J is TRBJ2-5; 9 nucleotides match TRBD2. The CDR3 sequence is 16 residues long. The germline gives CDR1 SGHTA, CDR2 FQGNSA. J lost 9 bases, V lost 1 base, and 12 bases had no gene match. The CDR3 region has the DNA TGTGCCAGCAGCTTAGGTCTAGCGGGGCCTTTTTTGGCCCAGTACTTC. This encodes CASSLGLAGPFLAQYF.

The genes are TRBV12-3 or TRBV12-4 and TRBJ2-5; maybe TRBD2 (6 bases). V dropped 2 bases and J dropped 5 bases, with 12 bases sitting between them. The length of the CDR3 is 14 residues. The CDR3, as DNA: TGTGCCAGCAGTTTAATGGGAGGCTGGGAGACCCAGTACTTC. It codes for CASSLMGGWETQYF.

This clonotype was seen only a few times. DNA of the CDR3: TGCGCCAGCAGCCAGGGACACGGAGTTCTCTATGGCTACACCTTC. Translating gives CASSQGHGVLYGYTF. The genes are TRBV5-1 and TRBJ1-2; possibly TRBD1 for D (6 bases). Germline CDR1 SGHRS, CDR2 YFSETQ. This CDR3 has 15 amino acids. With 4 bases removed from V and 4 bases from J, the gap between germline ends came to 17 bases. Combining the CDR3 with reference TRBV5-1 and TRBJ1-2 gives the whole variable domain KAGVTQTPRYLIKTRGQQVTLSCSPISGHRSVSWYQQTPGQGLQFLFEYFSETQRNKGNFPGRFSGRQFSNSRSEMNVSTLELGDSALYLCASSQGHGVLYGYTFGSGTRLTVV.

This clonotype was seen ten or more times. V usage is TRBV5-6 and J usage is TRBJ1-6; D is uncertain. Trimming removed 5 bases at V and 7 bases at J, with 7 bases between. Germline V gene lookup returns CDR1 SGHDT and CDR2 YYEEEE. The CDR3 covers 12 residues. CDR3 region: CASSRRNSPLHF. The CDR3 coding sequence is TGTGCCAGCAGTCGACGAAATTCACCCCTCCACTTT.